This T cell receptor beta chain was recorded in a study of blood T cells in healthy people across ages (dated by TCRdb to 2013 to 2016). Study-level background: Template switching captured roughly one uniquely barcoded TCR beta cDNA molecule per two T cells in model experiments. Age-related changes in TCR beta repertoire diversity were measured in the study by deep sequencing normalized with unique cDNA molecular identifiers. Two additional independent replicas of 1 million unique cDNA reads from the same blood draw were analyzed for two donors (one aged 18 to 29 and one aged 80 or older). Four age groups were formed from the donors: young (average roughly 15 years), middle-aged (approximately 40), aged (over 55) and long-lived (around 80). To avoid experimental bias, donors of different ages were randomly spread across the sequencing lanes.

Donors were 40 or so systemically healthy Caucasian individuals from Russia aged roughly 6 to 100 years. Each donor gave ten milliliters of peripheral blood, collected into EDTA-treated Vacutainer tubes. Ficoll-Paque density-gradient centrifugation was used to isolate PBMCs, with at least 6 million obtained per sample. Total RNA was extracted from PBMCs with Trizol reagent, with at least 5.5 micrograms obtained per sample. For every donor, an aliquot of PBMCs went through flow cytometry to measure the percentages of naive CD45RAhigh/CD27high T cells. There are 14 amino acids in the CDR3, from cysteine to phenylalanine inclusive. CDR3 DNA only is kept here, 42 bases in frame from base 1. CDR1 is given as SGHRS and CDR2 as YFSETQ, both from the germline V gene. Study-wide conclusions, independent of this receptor: Because the CMV infection status of the donors was unknown, age-related changes in expanded clonotypes may potentially have been confounded. The long-lived group showed more naive CD4+ T cells, fewer expanded clones and increased TCR diversity than the aged group, suggesting age selection. The percentage of naive T cells measured by flow cytometry correlated strongly with observed TCR beta diversity. Estimates of total diversity based on one million sequenced T cells were regarded as lower bounds and as underestimates. As age increased, observed TCR beta diversity per million T cells dropped in a roughly linear way, and a significant reduction was already evident by age about 36. Since profiling was done on bulk unsorted PBMCs, naive and antigen-experienced compartments could not be conclusively compared.

Libraries were built with 5' RACE. This sample was sequenced with an Illumina HiSeq 2500. A second about 7 to 11 cycle PCR used a sample-barcoded 5' primer and a J-beta primer mix. A unique molecular identifier was introduced onto each TCR beta cDNA molecule by a template-switch 5' adaptor carrying 12 random nucleotides. Each sample yielded at least 2.5 million CDR3-containing paired-end reads. First-strand cDNA synthesis was performed from all RNA using the Mint cDNA synthesis kit, with priming by a TRBC-specific oligonucleotide. Following uracil-DNA glycosylase treatment, all cDNA underwent a first 18-cycle PCR with the universal primers M1SS and BC2_uni_R. The original pipeline was this. For normalization, 1 million high-quality reads were randomly selected from each sample, with every read carrying a distinct molecular identifier. Reads with shared molecular identifiers were discarded instead of being binned into consensus sequences. MiTCR, set to a Q25 quality threshold and the strictest error-elimination algorithm, was used for CDR3 identification, clonotype clustering and error correction. Lower-bound total TCR beta diversity was estimated with a nonparametric unseen species model using Euler transformation. TCRdb trimmed the raw reads at Q25, called clones with MiXCR and kept productive beta chains. CDR3 protein sequences are deduplicated, and each keeps its most common genes and DNA. The V and J calls here are based on TCRdb, not the publication. This sample holds some 900,000 distinct CDR3 sequences; roughly 48% were observed only once. Of the sample, roughly an eighth falls within the top ten clones.

In the case of this clonotype: The antigen it recognizes is unknown. Mismatch with germline at one junction end may stem from a read error.

The source is a man younger than 45 in good health. The material sequenced was blood. The chain is encoded by TRBV5-1 joined to TRBJ2-5; TRBD2 is a possible D gene, resting on 6 matching bases. The CDR3 in this case is CASSLWDSKEAQYF. The DNA is as follows: TGCGCCAGCAGCTTATGGGACTCAAAAGAGGCCCAGTACTTC.